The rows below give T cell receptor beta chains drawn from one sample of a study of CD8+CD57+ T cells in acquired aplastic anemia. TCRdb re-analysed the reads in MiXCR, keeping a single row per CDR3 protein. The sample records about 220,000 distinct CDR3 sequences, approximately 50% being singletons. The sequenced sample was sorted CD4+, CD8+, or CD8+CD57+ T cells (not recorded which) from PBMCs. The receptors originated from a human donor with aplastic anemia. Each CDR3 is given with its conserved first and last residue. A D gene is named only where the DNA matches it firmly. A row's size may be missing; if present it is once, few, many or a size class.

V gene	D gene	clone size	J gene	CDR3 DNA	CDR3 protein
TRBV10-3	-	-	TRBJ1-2	TGTGCCACCCGGACTGAAGGCTACACCTTC	CATRTEGYTF
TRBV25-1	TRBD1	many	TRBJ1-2	TGTGCCAGCGGACCCGGGACAGGGTTTGGCTACACCTTC	CASGPGTGFGYTF
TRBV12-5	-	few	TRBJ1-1	TGTGCTAGTGGTTTGTCACAGGGAGGTAACACTGAAGCTTTCTTT	CASGLSQGGNTEAFF
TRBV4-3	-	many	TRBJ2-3	TGCGCCAGCAGCCAAGTGTTCCTAAGCACAGATACGCAGTATTTT	CASSQVFLSTDTQYF
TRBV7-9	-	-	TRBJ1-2	TGTGCCAGCAGCTCATCTTCCCAGAACATTGGCTACACCTTC	CASSSSSQNIGYTF
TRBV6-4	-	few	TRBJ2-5	TGTGCCAGCAGTGACGGGGGGTCGGTGGAGACCCAGTACTTC	CASSDGGSVETQYF
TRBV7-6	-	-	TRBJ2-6	TGTGCCAGCAGCCACAGGGTGTCTGGGGCCAACGTCCTGACTTTC	CASSHRVSGANVLTF
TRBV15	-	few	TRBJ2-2	TGTGCCACCAGCAGAACTACGCCCGGGACAAAGGGTCTCGCCGGGGAGCTGTTTTTT	CATSRTTPGTKGLAGELFF
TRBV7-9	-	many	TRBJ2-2	TGTGCCAGCAGCCCCCTTGAAGGGATTGCCGGGGAGCTGTTTTTT	CASSPLEGIAGELFF
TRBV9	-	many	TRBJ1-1	TGTGCCAGCAGCGGAAGGTGGGGGAACACTGAAGCTTTCTTT	CASSGRWGNTEAFF
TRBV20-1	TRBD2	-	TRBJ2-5	TGCAGTGCTAGAAAACTAGCGGGGGGTTGGGAGACCCAGTACTTC	CSARKLAGGWETQYF
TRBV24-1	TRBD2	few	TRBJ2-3	TGTGCCACCAGTGACCGATTAAGCGGGAGGGGCGCAGATACGCAGTATTTT	CATSDRLSGRGADTQYF
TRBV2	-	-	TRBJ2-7	TGTGCCAGCAGCTTATCGAGAGAATACGAGCAGTACTTC	CASSLSREYEQYF
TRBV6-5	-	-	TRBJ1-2	TGTGCCAGCGGCCAGTCGTACTATGGCTACACCTTC	CASGQSYYGYTF
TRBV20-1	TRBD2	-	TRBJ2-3	TGCAGTGCTAGTGCTCGGGAGGACGACACAGATACGCAGTATTTT	CSASAREDDTDTQYF
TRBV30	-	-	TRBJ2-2	TGTGCCTGGAGTACACGAGGGGTGTCGAACACCGGGGAGCTGTTTTTT	CAWSTRGVSNTGELFF
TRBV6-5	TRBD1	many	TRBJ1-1	TGTGCCAGCAGCCGCGGGACAGGGTTCCTCGAAGCTTTCTTT	CASSRGTGFLEAFF
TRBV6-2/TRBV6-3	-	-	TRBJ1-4	TGTGCCAGCAGTTATCGACGCGGATATAATGAAAAACTGTTTTTT	CASSYRRGYNEKLFF
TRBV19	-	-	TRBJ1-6	TGTGCCAGTAGTTGGGGCGGAGATTCACCCCTCCACTTT	CASSWGGDSPLHF
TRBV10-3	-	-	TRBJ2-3	TGTGCCACCACAGCCCTAAGCGCAGATACGCAGTATTTT	CATTALSADTQYF
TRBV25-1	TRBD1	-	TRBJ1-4	TGTGCCAGCAAGGACAGGGTTAATGAAAAACTGTTTTTT	CASKDRVNEKLFF
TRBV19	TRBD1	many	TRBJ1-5	TGTGCCAGTAACCCCACGGGACAGGGTCGTCAGCCCCAGCATTTT	CASNPTGQGRQPQHF
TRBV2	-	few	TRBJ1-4	TGTGCCAGCAGTGAAGAAGGCGGTCTTAATGAAAAACTGTTTTTT	CASSEEGGLNEKLFF